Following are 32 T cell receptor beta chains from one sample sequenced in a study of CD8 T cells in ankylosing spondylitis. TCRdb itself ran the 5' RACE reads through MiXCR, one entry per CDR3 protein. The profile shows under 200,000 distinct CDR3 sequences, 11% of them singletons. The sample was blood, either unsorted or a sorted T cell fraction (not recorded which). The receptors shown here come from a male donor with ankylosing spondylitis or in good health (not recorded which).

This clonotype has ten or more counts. The CDR3 DNA reads TGCGCCAGCAGCCAAGATTCGGCAGCGTATAGCAATCAGCCCCAGCATTTT. The encoded protein is CASSQDSAAYSNQPQHF. The chain employs TRBV4-1 and TRBJ1-5; D not certain. The V and J ends lost 0 bases and 0 bases respectively, with 12 bases between them. CDR3 length equals 17 residues. Germline CDR1 is MGHRA and CDR2 is YSYEKL.

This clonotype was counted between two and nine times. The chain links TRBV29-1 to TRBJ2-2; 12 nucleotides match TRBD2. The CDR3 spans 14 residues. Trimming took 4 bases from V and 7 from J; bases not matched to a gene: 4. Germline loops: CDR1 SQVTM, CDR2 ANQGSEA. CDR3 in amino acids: CSVGLAGGFGELFF. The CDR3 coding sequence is TGCAGCGTTGGGCTAGCGGGGGGGTTCGGGGAGCTGTTTTTT.

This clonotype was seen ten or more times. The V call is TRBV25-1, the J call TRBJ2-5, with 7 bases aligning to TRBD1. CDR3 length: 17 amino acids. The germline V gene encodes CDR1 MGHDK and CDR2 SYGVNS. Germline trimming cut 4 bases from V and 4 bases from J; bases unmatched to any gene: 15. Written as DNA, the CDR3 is TGTGCCAGCAGTGGGCAAATTGGGAAGGGGGCGCGAGAGACCCAGTACTTC. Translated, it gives CASSGQIGKGARETQYF.

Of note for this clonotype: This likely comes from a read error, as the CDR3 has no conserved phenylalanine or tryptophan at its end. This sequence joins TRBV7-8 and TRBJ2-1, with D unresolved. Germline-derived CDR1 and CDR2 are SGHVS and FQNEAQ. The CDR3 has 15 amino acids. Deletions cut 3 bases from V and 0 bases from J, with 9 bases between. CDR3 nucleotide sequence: TGTGCCAGCAGCTTCGGCCCAAGCTCCTACAATGAGCAGTTCCTC. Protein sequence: CASSFGPSSYNEQFL.

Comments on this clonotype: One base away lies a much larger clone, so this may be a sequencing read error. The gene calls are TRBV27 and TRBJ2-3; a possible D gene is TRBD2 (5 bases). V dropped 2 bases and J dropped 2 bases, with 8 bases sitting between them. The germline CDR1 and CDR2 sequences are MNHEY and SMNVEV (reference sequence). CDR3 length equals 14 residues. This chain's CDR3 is CASSLGLNTDTQYF. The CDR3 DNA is TGTGCCAGCAGTTTAGGACTCAACACAGATACGCAGTATTTT.

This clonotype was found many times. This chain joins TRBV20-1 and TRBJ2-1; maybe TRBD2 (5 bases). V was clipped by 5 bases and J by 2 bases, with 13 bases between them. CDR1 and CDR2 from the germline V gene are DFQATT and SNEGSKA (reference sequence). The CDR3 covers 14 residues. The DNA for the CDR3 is TGCAGTGCTCAGACGGGGTCCGCCTACAATGAGCAGTTCTTC. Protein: CSAQTGSAYNEQFF.

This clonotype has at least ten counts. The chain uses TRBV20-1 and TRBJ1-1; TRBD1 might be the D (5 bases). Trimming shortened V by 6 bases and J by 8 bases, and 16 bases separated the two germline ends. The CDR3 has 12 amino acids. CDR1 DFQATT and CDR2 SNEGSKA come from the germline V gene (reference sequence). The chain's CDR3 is CSAGLGVGEAFF. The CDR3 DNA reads TGCAGTGCCGGTTTGGGGGTGGGCGAAGCTTTCTTT.

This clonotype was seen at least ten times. CDR3 nucleotide sequence: TGTGCCAGCAGCCAGGCGGGGGCCTACAATGAGCAGTTCTTC. Protein product: CASSQAGAYNEQFF. The chain employs TRBV3-1 and TRBJ2-1; 7 bases map to TRBD2. The CDR3 is 14 residues long. In germline, CDR1 is LGHDT, CDR2 YNNKEL (reference sequence). V lost 3 bases to trimming and J lost 2 bases; unmatched junction nucleotides: 1.

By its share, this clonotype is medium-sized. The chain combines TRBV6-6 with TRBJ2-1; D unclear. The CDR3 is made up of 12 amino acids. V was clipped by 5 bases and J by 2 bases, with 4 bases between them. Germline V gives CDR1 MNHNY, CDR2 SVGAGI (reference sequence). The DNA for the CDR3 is TGTGCCAGCAGTCGCCCCTACAATGAGCAGTTCTTC. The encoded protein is CASSRPYNEQFF.

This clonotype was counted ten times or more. CDR3 DNA sequence: TGCGCCAGCAGTGGGGACATCTACAATGAGCAGTTCTTC. Translation gives CASSGDIYNEQFF. The chain links TRBV5-1 to TRBJ2-1; possibly TRBD1 for D (6 bases). The CDR3 runs 13 residues. Trimming shortened V by 5 bases and J by 3 bases, and 9 bases separated the two germline ends. Germline CDR1 is SGHRS and CDR2 is YFSETQ.

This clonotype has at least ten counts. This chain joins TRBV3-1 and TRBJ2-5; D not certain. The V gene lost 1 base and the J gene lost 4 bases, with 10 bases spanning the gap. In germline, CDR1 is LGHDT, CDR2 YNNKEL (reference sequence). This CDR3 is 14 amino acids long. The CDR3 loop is CASSQGRVAETQYF. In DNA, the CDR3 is TGTGCCAGCAGCCAAGGCCGGGTAGCAGAGACCCAGTACTTC.

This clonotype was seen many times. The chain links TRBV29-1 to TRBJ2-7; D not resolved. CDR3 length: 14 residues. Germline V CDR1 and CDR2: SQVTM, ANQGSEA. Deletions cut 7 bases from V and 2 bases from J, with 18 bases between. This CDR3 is CSALLGQATYEQYF. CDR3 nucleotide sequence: TGCAGCGCCTTGTTAGGGCAGGCAACCTACGAGCAGTACTTC.

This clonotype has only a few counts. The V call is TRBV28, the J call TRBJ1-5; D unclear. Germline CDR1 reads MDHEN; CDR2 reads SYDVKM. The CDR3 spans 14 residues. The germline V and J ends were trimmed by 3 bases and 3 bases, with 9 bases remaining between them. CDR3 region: CASSFWTANQPQHF. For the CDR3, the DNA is TGTGCCAGCAGTTTCTGGACTGCCAATCAGCCCCAGCATTTT.

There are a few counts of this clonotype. Written as DNA, the CDR3 is TGCGCCAGCAGCTTGGCCGGACAGGGGGCTTATTCACCCCTCCACTTT. It codes for CASSLAGQGAYSPLHF. The V call is TRBV5-1, the J call TRBJ1-6, with TRBD1 matching 11 bases. The germline V gene encodes CDR1 SGHRS and CDR2 YFSETQ. This CDR3 has 16 amino acids. The ends lost 0 bases at V and 8 bases at J; junction bases unmatched: 4.

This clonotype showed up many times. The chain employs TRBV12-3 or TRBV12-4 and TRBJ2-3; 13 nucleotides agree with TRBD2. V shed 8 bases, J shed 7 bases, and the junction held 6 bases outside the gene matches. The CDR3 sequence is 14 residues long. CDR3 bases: TGTGCCAGCGGCACTAGCGGGAGGGTGCATACGCAGTATTTT. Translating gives CASGTSGRVHTQYF.

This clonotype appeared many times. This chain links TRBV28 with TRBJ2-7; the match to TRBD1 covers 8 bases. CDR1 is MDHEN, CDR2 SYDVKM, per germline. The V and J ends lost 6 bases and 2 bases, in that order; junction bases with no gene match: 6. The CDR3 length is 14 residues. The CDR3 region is CASSRGQVTYEQYF. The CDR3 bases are TGTGCCAGCAGCCGGGGACAGGTCACCTACGAGCAGTACTTC.

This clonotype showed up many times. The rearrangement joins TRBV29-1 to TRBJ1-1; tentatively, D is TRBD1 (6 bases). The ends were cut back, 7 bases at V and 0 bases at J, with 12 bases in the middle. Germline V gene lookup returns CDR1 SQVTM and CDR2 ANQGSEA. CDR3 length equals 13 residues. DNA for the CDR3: TGCAGCGGTGGGGGCGGTTTGAACACTGAAGCTTTCTTT. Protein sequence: CSGGGGLNTEAFF.

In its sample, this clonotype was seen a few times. The CDR3 loop is CSASRGSGGDTQYF. The CDR3 bases are TGCAGTGCTTCCCGGGGGAGTGGAGGAGATACGCAGTATTTT. The rearrangement joins TRBV20-1 to TRBJ2-3, with D possibly matching TRBD2 (6 bases). The CDR3 is 14 residues long. V was clipped by 5 bases and J by 5 bases, with 17 bases between them. Germline loops: CDR1 DFQATT, CDR2 SNEGSKA (reference sequence).

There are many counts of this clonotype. The chain's CDR3 is CASSPGRGGYYGYTF. The CDR3 coding sequence is TGTGCCAGCAGTCCAGGGCGGGGAGGGTACTATGGCTACACCTTC. This chain links TRBV27 with TRBJ1-2; tentative D call: TRBD1 (5 bases). This CDR3 is 15 amino acids long. The germline gives CDR1 MNHEY, CDR2 SMNVEV (reference sequence). V was trimmed by 5 bases and J by 3 bases, leaving 16 bases between them.

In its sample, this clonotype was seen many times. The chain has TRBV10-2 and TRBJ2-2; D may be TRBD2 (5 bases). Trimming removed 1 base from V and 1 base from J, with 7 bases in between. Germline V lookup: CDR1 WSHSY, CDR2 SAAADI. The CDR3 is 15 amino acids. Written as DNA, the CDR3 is TGCGCCAGCAGTGAGTTAGGAGGGAACACCGGGGAGCTGTTTTTT. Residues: CASSELGGNTGELFF.

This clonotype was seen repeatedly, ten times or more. DNA of the CDR3: TGTGCCAGCAGCTTCAGGGAGACTAGCACAGATACGCAGTATTTT. Residues: CASSFRETSTDTQYF. The chain couples TRBV5-5 to TRBJ2-3; D possibly matches TRBD1 or TRBD2 (5 bases each). Germline values: CDR1 SGHKS, CDR2 YYEKEE (reference sequence). V lost 2 bases and J 0 bases, leaving 10 bases between the germline ends. This CDR3 contains 15 residues.

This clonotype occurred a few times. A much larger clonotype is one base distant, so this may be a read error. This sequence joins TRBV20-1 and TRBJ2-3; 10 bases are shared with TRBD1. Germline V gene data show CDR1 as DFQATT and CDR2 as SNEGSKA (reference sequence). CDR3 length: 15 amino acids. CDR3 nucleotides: TGCTGTGCTGGCAAGACAGGGGGCGAATCAGATACGCAGTATTTT. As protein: CCAGKTGGESDTQYF.

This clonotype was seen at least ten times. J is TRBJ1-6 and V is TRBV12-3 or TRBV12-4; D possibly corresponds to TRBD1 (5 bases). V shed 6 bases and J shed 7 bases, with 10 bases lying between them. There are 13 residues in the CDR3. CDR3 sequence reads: CASSQRGNSPLHF. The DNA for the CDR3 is TGTGCCAGCAGCCAGAGGGGAAATTCACCCCTCCACTTT.

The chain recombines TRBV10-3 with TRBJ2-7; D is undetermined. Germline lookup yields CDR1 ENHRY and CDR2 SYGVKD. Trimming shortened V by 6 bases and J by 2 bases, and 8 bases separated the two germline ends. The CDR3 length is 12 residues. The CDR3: CAISDGTYEQYF. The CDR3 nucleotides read TGTGCCATCAGCGACGGAACCTACGAGCAGTACTTC.

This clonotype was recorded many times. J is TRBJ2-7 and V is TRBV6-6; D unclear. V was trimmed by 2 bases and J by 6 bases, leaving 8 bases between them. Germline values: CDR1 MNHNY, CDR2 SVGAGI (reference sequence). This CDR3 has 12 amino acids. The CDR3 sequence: CASSYRSVEQYF. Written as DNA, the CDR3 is TGTGCCAGCAGTTACCGGTCGGTCGAGCAGTACTTC.

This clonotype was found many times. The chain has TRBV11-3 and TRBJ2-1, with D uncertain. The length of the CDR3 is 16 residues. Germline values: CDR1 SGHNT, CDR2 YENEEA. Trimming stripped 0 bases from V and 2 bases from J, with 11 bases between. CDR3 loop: CASSLDWSEPYNEQFF. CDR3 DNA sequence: TGTGCCAGCAGCTTAGATTGGTCGGAGCCCTACAATGAGCAGTTCTTC.

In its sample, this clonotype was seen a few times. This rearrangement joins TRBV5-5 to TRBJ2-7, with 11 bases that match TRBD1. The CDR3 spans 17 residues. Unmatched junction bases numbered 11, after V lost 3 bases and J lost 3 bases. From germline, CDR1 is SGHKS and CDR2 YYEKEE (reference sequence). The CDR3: CASSSNKDRGLLYEQYF. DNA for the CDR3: TGTGCCAGCAGCTCGAATAAGGACAGGGGGCTTCTCTACGAGCAGTACTTC.

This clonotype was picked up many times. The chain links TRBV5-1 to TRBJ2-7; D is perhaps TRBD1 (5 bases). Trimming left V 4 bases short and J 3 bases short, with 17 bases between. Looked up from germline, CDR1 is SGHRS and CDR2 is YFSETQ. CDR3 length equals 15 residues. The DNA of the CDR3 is TGCGCCAGCAGCCCGAAATTTTCCAGGGACTACGAGCAGTACTTC. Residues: CASSPKFSRDYEQYF.

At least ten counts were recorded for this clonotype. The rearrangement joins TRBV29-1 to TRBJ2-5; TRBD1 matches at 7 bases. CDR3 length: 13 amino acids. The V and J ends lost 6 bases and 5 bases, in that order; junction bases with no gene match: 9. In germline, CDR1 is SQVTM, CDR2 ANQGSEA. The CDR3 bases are TGCAGCGTAGGGACAGAAAGAGGGGAGACCCAGTACTTC. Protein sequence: CSVGTERGETQYF.

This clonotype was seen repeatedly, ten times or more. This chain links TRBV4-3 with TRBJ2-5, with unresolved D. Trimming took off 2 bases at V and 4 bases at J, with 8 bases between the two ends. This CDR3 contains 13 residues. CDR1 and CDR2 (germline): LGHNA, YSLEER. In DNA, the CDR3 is TGCGCCAGCAGCCAACTCCCTGGAGAGACCCAGTACTTC. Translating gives CASSQLPGETQYF.

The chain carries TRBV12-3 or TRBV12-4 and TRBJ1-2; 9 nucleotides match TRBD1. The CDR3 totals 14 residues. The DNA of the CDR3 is TGTGCTGACGTCCTGGGACAGGGTATCAATGGCTACACCTTC. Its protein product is CADVLGQGINGYTF.

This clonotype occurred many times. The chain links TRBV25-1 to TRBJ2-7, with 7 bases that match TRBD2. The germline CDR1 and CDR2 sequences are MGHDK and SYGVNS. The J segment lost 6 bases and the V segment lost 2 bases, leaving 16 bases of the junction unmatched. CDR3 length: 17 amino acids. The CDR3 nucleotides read TGTGCCAGCAGTGAAAGCGGGGTCGGGACCTCTAGGGGCGAGCAGTACTTC. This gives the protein CASSESGVGTSRGEQYF.